This record covers a single TCR beta chain. This sample is part of a study of blood T cell repertoires in COVID-19. CDR3 size: 14 residues. Germline CDR1 ENHRY, CDR2 SYGVKD. The ends were cut back, 0 bases at V and 7 bases at J, with 12 bases in the middle. Profiling relied on immunoSEQ multiplex PCR, and the TCRdb table lists in-frame clones only, not all of them. The sample carries approximately 170,000 clones, around 84% recorded once. This clonotype originated in a woman older than 75 with acute or convalescent COVID-19. The V and J genes are TRBV10-3 and TRBJ2-5; the D gene is possibly TRBD2 (5 bases). The sequenced material came from peripheral blood. CDR3 sequence reads: CAISESREGSTQYF. As DNA, the CDR3 is TGTGCCATCAGTGAGTCGAGAGAGGGATCGACCCAGTACTTC.